This TCR beta chain appears in the sequencing data of a study of technical replicates of blood from a handful of donors. TCRdb keeps only in-frame clones here, not all; method: immunoSEQ multiplex PCR. The sample lists about 70,000 clones; around 95% were seen once. The CDR3 is 15 amino acids. Material: T cells isolated from PBMCs. The TCR originated in a human donor in good health. The rearrangement uses TRBV21-1 and TRBJ1-5. TRBV21-1 is assigned pseudogene status. CDR3 protein: CASSNTYTGDQPQHF. The CDR3 DNA sequence: TGTGCCAGCAGCAACACCTACACTGGAGATCAGCCCCAGCATTTT.